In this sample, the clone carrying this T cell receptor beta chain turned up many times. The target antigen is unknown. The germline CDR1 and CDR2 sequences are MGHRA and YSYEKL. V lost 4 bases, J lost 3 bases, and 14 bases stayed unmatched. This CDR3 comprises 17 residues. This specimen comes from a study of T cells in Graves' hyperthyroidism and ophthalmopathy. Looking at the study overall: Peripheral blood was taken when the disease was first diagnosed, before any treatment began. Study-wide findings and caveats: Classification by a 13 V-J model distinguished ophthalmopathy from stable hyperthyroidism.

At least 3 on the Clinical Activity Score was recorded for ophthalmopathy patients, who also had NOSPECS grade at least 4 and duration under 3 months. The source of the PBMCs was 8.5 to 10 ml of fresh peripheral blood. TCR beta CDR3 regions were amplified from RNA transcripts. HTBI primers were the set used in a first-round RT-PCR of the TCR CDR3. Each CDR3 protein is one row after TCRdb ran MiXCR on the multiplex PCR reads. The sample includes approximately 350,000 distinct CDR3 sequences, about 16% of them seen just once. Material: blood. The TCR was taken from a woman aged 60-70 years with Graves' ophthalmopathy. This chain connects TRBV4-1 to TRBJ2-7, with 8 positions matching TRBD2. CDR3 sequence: CASSPSTPREGSYEQYF. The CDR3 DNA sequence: TGCGCCAGCAGCCCCTCAACTCCCCGGGAGGGCAGCTACGAGCAGTACTTC.